Sequencing of this TCR beta chain was carried out in a study of blood T cell repertoires in COVID-19. Study details: Nucleic acid was either cDNA or gDNA, and it came from T cells, B-cell-depleted T cells, or PBMCs.

The CDR3 has 15 amino acids. With 4 bases clipped from V and 1 base from J, the junction kept 2 bases outside the gene matches. Germline assignment: CDR1 KGHDR and CDR2 SFDVKD. Here immunoSEQ multiplex PCR was the method, and the copy in TCRdb shows in-frame clones only, minus some. The profile covers over 300,000 clones, with around 89% appearing a single time and approximately 8.8% taken by the ten largest. Sequenced sample: PBMCs or T cells enriched from blood (not recorded which). The genes are TRBV24-1 and TRBJ2-3; 9 bases align to TRBD2. The TCR originated in a woman between 40 and 50 years old who had recovered from COVID-19. CDR3 DNA: TGTGCCACCAGTGACAGACTAGCGGGCACAGATACGCAGTATTTT. This encodes CATSDRLAGTDTQYF.